The 7 T cell receptor beta chains below were found in one sample sequenced in a study of blood T cell repertoires in COVID-19. This table comes from immunoSEQ multiplex PCR, and its TCRdb copy is limited to in-frame clones, with some not included. The sample consists of some 38,000 clones, nearly 90% of them appearing once. Sequencing used peripheral blood. Receptors were obtained from a man aged 55 to 70 with active or convalescent COVID-19.

This clone was observed a handful of times. This chain uses TRBV6-5 with TRBJ1-4, with D unclear. V was cut by 6 bases and J by 8 bases, with 7 bases left in between. The germline V gene encodes CDR1 MNHEY and CDR2 SVGAGI. CDR3 length: 11 residues. CDR3 sequence reads: CASRAKEKLFF. CDR3 nucleotide sequence: TGTGCCAGCAGGGCCAAGGAAAAACTGTTTTTT.

V is TRBV18 and J is TRBJ2-5; 7 bases match TRBD1. The germline V gene encodes CDR1 KGHSH and CDR2 LQKENI. V lost 4 bases, J lost 5 bases, and 4 bases stayed unmatched. CDR3 length equals 13 residues. The CDR3 sequence is CASSLHRGETQYF. CDR3 nucleotides: TGTGCCAGCTCACTTCACAGGGGTGAGACCCAGTACTTC. The entire variable domain, with the rest obtained from reference TRBV18 and TRBJ2-5, is as follows: NAGVMQNPRHLVRRRGQEARLRCSPMKGHSHVYWYRQLPEEGLKFMVYLQKENIIDESGMPKERFSAEFPKEGPSILRIQQVVRGDSAAYFCASSLHRGETQYFGPGTRLLVL.

J is TRBJ2-7 and V is TRBV14; 9 bases are a match to TRBD2. This CDR3 has 20 residues. Per germline, CDR1 SGHDN and CDR2 FVKESK. Trimming at V came to 0 bases and at J to 3 bases, leaving 18 bases not matched to a gene. CDR3 sequence: CASSQEPASGKSSSYYEQYF. In DNA, the CDR3 is TGTGCCAGCAGCCAAGAACCGGCTAGCGGGAAATCCTCCTCCTACTACGAGCAGTACTTC. The full variable domain, with the rest looked up from reference TRBV14 and TRBJ2-7, is EAGVTQFPSHSVIEKGQTVTLRCDPISGHDNLYWYRRVMGKEIKFLLHFVKESKQDESGMPNNRFLAERTGGTYSTLKVQPAELEDSGVYFCASSQEPASGKSSSYYEQYFGPGTRLTVT.

This chain joins TRBV19 and TRBJ1-5; D is undetermined. Trimming left V 3 bases short and J 0 bases short, with 9 bases between. Germline assignment: CDR1 LNHDA and CDR2 SQIVND (reference sequence). This CDR3 is built from 15 residues. The CDR3, as DNA: TGTGCCAGTAGTATCCCTGGGCATAGCAATCAGCCCCAGCATTTT. Protein: CASSIPGHSNQPQHF.

The chain employs TRBV29-1 and TRBJ1-2, with 7 bases aligning to TRBD1. This CDR3 spans 13 amino acids. J gave up 6 bases and V 4 bases, and 8 bases lay outside the gene matches. Germline CDR1 and CDR2: SQVTM and ANQGSEA. The CDR3 coding sequence is TGCAGCGTTGCTGACAGACAGGGTGATGGCTACACCTTC. Protein: CSVADRQGDGYTF.

V and J are TRBV7-2 and TRBJ1-5; the match to TRBD1 covers 8 bases. The V segment lost 1 base and the J segment 7 bases; nucleotides outside the gene matches: 6. Germline V gives CDR1 SGHTA, CDR2 FQGNSA. The CDR3 sequence is 15 residues long. CDR3 amino acids: CASSLGTGSGQPQHF. In DNA form, the CDR3 reads TGTGCCAGCAGCTTAGGGACAGGGTCGGGCCAGCCCCAGCATTTT.

The V call is TRBV15, the J call TRBJ2-3, with 10 bases matching TRBD2. The germline V gene encodes CDR1 LNHNV and CDR2 YYDKDF (reference sequence). The CDR3 has 16 residues. V gave up 5 bases and J gave up 2 bases; unmatched junction bases: 7. This CDR3 reads CATSDSSGRHTDTQYF. The DNA of the CDR3 is TGTGCCACCAGCGATTCTAGCGGGAGACACACAGATACGCAGTATTTT.